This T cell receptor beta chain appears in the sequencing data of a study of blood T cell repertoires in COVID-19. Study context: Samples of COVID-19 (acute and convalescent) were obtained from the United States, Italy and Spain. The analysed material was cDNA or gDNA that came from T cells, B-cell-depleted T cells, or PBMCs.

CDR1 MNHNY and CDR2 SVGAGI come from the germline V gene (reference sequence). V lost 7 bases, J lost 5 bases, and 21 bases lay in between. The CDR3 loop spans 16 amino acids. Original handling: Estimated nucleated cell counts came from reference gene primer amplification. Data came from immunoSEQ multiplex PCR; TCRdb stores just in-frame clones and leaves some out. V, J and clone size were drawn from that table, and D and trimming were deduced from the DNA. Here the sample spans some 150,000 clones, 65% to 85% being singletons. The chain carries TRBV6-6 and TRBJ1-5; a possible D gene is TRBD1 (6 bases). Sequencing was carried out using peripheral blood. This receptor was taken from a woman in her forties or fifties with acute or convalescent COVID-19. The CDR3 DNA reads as TGTGCCAGCAATAGGGGGACCTTTCAAGGTGATCAGCCCCAGCATTTT. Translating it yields CASNRGTFQGDQPQHF.